This TCR beta chain was sequenced in a study of identical twins. There are many counts of this clonotype. The antigen is not known. A single record per CDR3 protein comes from TCRdb applying MiXCR to the 5' RACE reads. Here the sample spans fewer than 500,000 distinct CDR3 sequences, roughly an eighth being singletons. Broader study findings: Insertions were fewer in abundant cord blood beta clonotypes, whereas memory repertoires showed none of this pattern.

The germline V gene has CDR1 SGHTA and CDR2 FQGNSA. Trimming took 3 bases from V and 1 from J; bases not matched to a gene: 7. The length of the CDR3 is 16 residues. These same records also appear under a second study, on yellow fever vaccine responses in identical twins. As that study records: Each twin's T cell response to the vaccine was reported to look partly convergent and partly personalized.

The clonotype originates from a young woman in good health. The sequenced sample consisted of CD4+ T cells sorted from blood. The genes are TRBV7-2 and TRBJ2-7; 9 bases fit TRBD2. CDR3 protein: CASSFIPAGGSYEQYF. CDR3 coding DNA: TGTGCCAGCAGCTTTATTCCAGCGGGGGGTTCCTACGAGCAGTACTTC.